The 4 T cell receptor beta chains presented below share a single source sample, sequenced in a study of cytomegalovirus exposure and HLA in healthy donors. Both 60 Vbeta primers and 13 Jbeta primers went into the PCR. Profiling relied on immunoSEQ multiplex PCR, and the TCRdb table lists in-frame clones only, not all of them. The table lists 150,000 to 200,000 clones. Material for sequencing was PBMCs. The receptors shown here come from a young woman in good health and CMV-seropositive.

The chain is built from TRBV5-1 and TRBJ2-1; D may be TRBD2 (6 bases). The CDR3 is made up of 12 amino acids. The V gene's germline CDR1 is SGHRS and CDR2 YFSETQ. V gave up 4 bases and J gave up 8 bases, with 10 bases separating them. The CDR3 nucleotides are TGCGCCAGCAGCCCTCCGGGGGATGAGCAGTTCTTC. Its translation: CASSPPGDEQFF.

This chain joins TRBV12-5 and TRBJ1-1; D call uncertain. The CDR3 runs 14 residues. Germline V gene data show CDR1 as LGHNT and CDR2 as FRNRAP. V was clipped by 2 bases and J by 11 bases, with 18 bases between them. CDR3: CASGLSAGSGSAFF. In nucleotides, the CDR3 is TGTGCTAGTGGTTTGTCTGCAGGCAGCGGCTCGGCTTTCTTT. The full variable domain, its missing parts supplied by reference TRBV12-5 and TRBJ1-1, is DARVTQTPRHKVTEMGQEVTMRCQPILGHNTVFWYRQTMMQGLELLAYFRNRAPLDDSGMPKDRFSAEMPDATLATLKIQPSEPRDSAVYFCASGLSAGSGSAFFGQGTRLTVV.

This chain links TRBV7-9 with TRBJ1-4; no clear D gene. Trimming pared 1 base from V and 0 bases from J, leaving 12 bases between. The V gene's germline CDR1 is SEHNR and CDR2 FQNEAQ (reference sequence). This CDR3 comprises 17 residues. For the CDR3, the DNA is TGTGCCAGCAGCTTAGGCGGGCCGATTGCAACTAATGAAAAACTGTTTTTT. This translates into CASSLGGPIATNEKLFF.

The chain combines TRBV14 with TRBJ2-3; 8 nucleotides match TRBD1. This CDR3 contains 16 residues. V lost 2 bases, J lost 1 base, and 5 bases stayed unmatched. The germline CDR1 and CDR2 sequences are SGHDN and FVKESK. The CDR3 DNA reads TGTGCCAGCAGCCAACTTCCGGGACAGGGCACAGATACGCAGTATTTT. It specifies CASSQLPGQGTDTQYF.